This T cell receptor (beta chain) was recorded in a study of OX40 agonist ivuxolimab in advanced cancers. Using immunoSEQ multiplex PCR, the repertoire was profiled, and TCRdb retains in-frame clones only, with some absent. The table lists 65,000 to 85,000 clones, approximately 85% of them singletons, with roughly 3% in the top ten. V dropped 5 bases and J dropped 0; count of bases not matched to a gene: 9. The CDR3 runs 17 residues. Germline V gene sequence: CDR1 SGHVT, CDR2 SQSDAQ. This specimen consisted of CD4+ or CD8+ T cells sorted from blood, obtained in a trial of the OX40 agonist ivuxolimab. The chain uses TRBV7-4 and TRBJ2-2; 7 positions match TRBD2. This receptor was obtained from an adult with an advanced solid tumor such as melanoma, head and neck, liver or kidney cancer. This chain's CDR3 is CASSRAPSGPNTGELFF. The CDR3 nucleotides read TGTGCCAGCAGCCGCGCCCCTAGCGGACCGAACACCGGGGAGCTGTTTTTT.